Sequencing of this T cell receptor beta chain was carried out in a study of cytomegalovirus exposure and HLA in healthy donors. Trimming removed 8 bases from V and 8 bases from J; junction bases left unmatched: 14. There are 15 residues in the CDR3. Germline assignment: CDR1 MDHEN and CDR2 SYDVKM. Clones were sequenced by immunoSEQ multiplex PCR, and TCRdb holds only the in-frame ones, with some missing. Of 280,000 or so clones listed, approximately 87% are singletons. This sequence was found in a woman younger than 30 in good health and CMV-seronegative. Sequenced sample: PBMCs. The chain uses TRBV28 and TRBJ1-2; 10 bases agree with TRBD1. The chain's CDR3 is CASGGQGELVSGYTF. The CDR3 DNA reads TGTGCCAGCGGTGGACAGGGGGAGTTGGTTTCCGGCTACACCTTC.